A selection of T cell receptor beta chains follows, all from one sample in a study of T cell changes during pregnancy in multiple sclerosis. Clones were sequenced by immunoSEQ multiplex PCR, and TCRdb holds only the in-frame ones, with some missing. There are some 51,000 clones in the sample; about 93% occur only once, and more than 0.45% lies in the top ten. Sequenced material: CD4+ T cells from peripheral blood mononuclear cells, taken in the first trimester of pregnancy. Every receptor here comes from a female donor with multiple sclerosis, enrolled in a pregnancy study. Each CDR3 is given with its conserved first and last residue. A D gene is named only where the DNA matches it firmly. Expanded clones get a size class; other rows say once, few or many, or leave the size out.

cdr3_aa: CASSPRRGNSNQPQHF
cdr3_nt: TGTGCCAGCTCCCCTCGCCGGGGGAATAGCAATCAGCCCCAGCATTTT
clone_size: .
j_call: TRBJ1-5
v_call: TRBV18
d_call: .

cdr3_aa: CASRPTSGGAYAEQFF
cdr3_nt: TGTGCCAGCAGACCAACTAGCGGGGGGGCATATGCTGAGCAGTTCTTC
clone_size: .
j_call: TRBJ2-1
v_call: TRBV11-2
d_call: TRBD2

cdr3_aa: CSGRGDNEQFF
cdr3_nt: TGCAGTGGGAGGGGAGACAATGAGCAGTTCTTC
clone_size: .
j_call: TRBJ2-1
v_call: TRBV20-1
d_call: .

cdr3_aa: CASSPRAADYEQYF
cdr3_nt: TGTGCCAGCAGCCCGCGGGCCGCGGACTACGAGCAGTACTTC
clone_size: .
j_call: TRBJ2-7
v_call: TRBV7-9
d_call: .

cdr3_aa: CASRPDRGPFHEKLFF
cdr3_nt: TGTGCCAGCAGACCCGACAGGGGGCCGTTTCATGAAAAACTGTTTTTT
clone_size: .
j_call: TRBJ1-4
v_call: TRBV7-3
d_call: TRBD1

cdr3_aa: CASSSIRPTVREQYF
cdr3_nt: TGTGCCAGCAGTTCCATAAGACCGACAGTCAGGGAGCAGTACTTC
clone_size: .
j_call: TRBJ2-7
v_call: TRBV28
d_call: .

cdr3_aa: CASSATGAGETQYF
cdr3_nt: TGTGCCAGCAGTGCCACAGGGGCTGGCGAGACCCAGTACTTC
clone_size: .
j_call: TRBJ2-5
v_call: TRBV6-1
d_call: TRBD1

cdr3_aa: CASSILGSSYEQYF
cdr3_nt: TGTGCCAGTAGTATACTGGGCTCCTCCTACGAGCAGTACTTC
clone_size: .
j_call: TRBJ2-7
v_call: TRBV19
d_call: .

cdr3_aa: CASSVADRPRNSPLHF
cdr3_nt: TGTGCCAGCAGCGTAGCGGACAGGCCTAGGAATTCACCCCTCCACTTT
clone_size: .
j_call: TRBJ1-6
v_call: TRBV9
d_call: TRBD1

cdr3_aa: CASSPRGLDRANTEAFF
cdr3_nt: TGTGCCAGCAGCCCCCGTGGTCTGGACAGGGCTAACACTGAAGCTTTCTTT
clone_size: .
j_call: TRBJ1-1
v_call: TRBV7-9
d_call: TRBD1

cdr3_aa: CASSGQGFWNQPQHF
cdr3_nt: TGTGCCAGCAGTGGGCAGGGCTTCTGGAATCAGCCCCAGCATTTT
clone_size: .
j_call: TRBJ1-5
v_call: TRBV25-1
d_call: .

cdr3_aa: CSVGGGYGYTF
cdr3_nt: TGCAGCGTTGGGGGGGGGTATGGCTACACCTTC
clone_size: .
j_call: TRBJ1-2
v_call: TRBV29-1
d_call: .

cdr3_aa: CASSPGLGKEKLFF
cdr3_nt: TGTGCCAGCTCACCGGGACTAGGGAAGGAAAAACTGTTTTTT
clone_size: .
j_call: TRBJ1-4
v_call: TRBV18
d_call: .

cdr3_aa: CASSLGGGSPNTEAFF
cdr3_nt: TGTGCCAGCAGCTTAGGGGGAGGGTCACCGAACACTGAAGCTTTCTTT
clone_size: .
j_call: TRBJ1-1
v_call: TRBV13
d_call: .

cdr3_aa: CASSIGSVNYGYTF
cdr3_nt: TGTGCCAGTAGTATCGGGTCTGTTAACTATGGCTACACCTTC
clone_size: .
j_call: TRBJ1-2
v_call: TRBV19
d_call: .

cdr3_aa: CASSKLTTGNTIYF
cdr3_nt: TGTGCCAGCAGTAAGCTCACCACTGGAAACACCATATATTTT
clone_size: .
j_call: TRBJ1-3
v_call: TRBV6-5
d_call: .

cdr3_aa: CASSRASGRTDTQYF
cdr3_nt: TGTGCCAGTAGTCGGGCTAGCGGGCGCACAGATACGCAGTATTTT
clone_size: .
j_call: TRBJ2-3
v_call: TRBV19
d_call: TRBD2

cdr3_aa: CASSFVLGNEQFF
cdr3_nt: TGTGCCAGCAGCTTCGTCCTCGGGAATGAGCAGTTCTTC
clone_size: .
j_call: TRBJ2-1
v_call: TRBV11-2
d_call: .

cdr3_aa: CASSIDLAGNTEAFF
cdr3_nt: TGTGCCAGTAGTATAGATCTAGCAGGGAACACTGAAGCTTTCTTT
clone_size: .
j_call: TRBJ1-1
v_call: TRBV19
d_call: .

cdr3_aa: CASSVTSGGTTDTQYF
cdr3_nt: TGTGCCAGCAGTGTGACTAGCGGGGGGACCACAGATACGCAGTATTTT
clone_size: once
j_call: TRBJ2-3
v_call: TRBV6-1
d_call: TRBD2

cdr3_aa: CASRAPGSPGTEAFF
cdr3_nt: TGTGCCAGTAGGGCCCCAGGTTCCCCGGGAACTGAAGCTTTCTTT
clone_size: .
j_call: TRBJ1-1
v_call: TRBV19
d_call: .

cdr3_aa: CASSDPGLAAGDTQYF
cdr3_nt: TGTGCCAGCAGCGACCCGGGACTAGCGGCCGGAGATACGCAGTATTTT
clone_size: .
j_call: TRBJ2-3
v_call: TRBV9
d_call: TRBD2

cdr3_aa: CASRTGDGYTF
cdr3_nt: TGTGCCAGTAGGACAGGGGATGGCTACACCTTC
clone_size: .
j_call: TRBJ1-2
v_call: TRBV19
d_call: TRBD1

cdr3_aa: CASSLSNIAGGSTDTQYF
cdr3_nt: TGCGCCAGCAGCTTATCAAATATAGCGGGGGGCAGCACAGATACGCAGTATTTT
clone_size: .
j_call: TRBJ2-3
v_call: TRBV5-1
d_call: TRBD2

cdr3_aa: CASSEGVLGVETQYF
cdr3_nt: TGTGCCAGCAGTGAAGGGGTACTCGGAGTAGAGACCCAGTACTTC
clone_size: .
j_call: TRBJ2-5
v_call: TRBV2
d_call: .

cdr3_aa: CASSFGLAGDNEQFF
cdr3_nt: TGCGCCAGCAGCTTCGGGCTAGCGGGGGACAATGAGCAGTTCTTC
clone_size: .
j_call: TRBJ2-1
v_call: TRBV5-1
d_call: TRBD2

cdr3_aa: CASSYSGTYLGNTIYF
cdr3_nt: TGTGCCAGCAGTTACTCGGGGACATATCTCGGAAACACCATATATTTT
clone_size: once
j_call: TRBJ1-3
v_call: TRBV6-5
d_call: .

cdr3_aa: CASSPRTGGLDTQYF
cdr3_nt: TGTGCCAGCTCACCCCGGACTGGCGGGTTGGATACGCAGTATTTT
clone_size: .
j_call: TRBJ2-3
v_call: TRBV18
d_call: .

cdr3_aa: CSVEIGTAYNEQFF
cdr3_nt: TGCAGCGTTGAAATCGGGACAGCATACAATGAGCAGTTCTTC
clone_size: .
j_call: TRBJ2-1
v_call: TRBV29-1
d_call: TRBD1

cdr3_aa: CASSPAAGTLYEQHF
cdr3_nt: TGCGCCAGCAGCCCCGCCGCCGGGACATTGTACGAGCAGCACTTC
clone_size: .
j_call: TRBJ2-7
v_call: TRBV5-1
d_call: .

cdr3_aa: CASSPGIGQHDSNQPQHF
cdr3_nt: TGTGCCAGCAGCCCTGGAATTGGACAGCATGATAGCAATCAGCCCCAGCATTTT
clone_size: .
j_call: TRBJ1-5
v_call: TRBV7-9
d_call: .

cdr3_aa: CASSGIAGGRTDTQYF
cdr3_nt: TGTGCCAGCAGCGGAATAGCGGGGGGGAGAACAGATACGCAGTATTTT
clone_size: .
j_call: TRBJ2-3
v_call: TRBV11-2
d_call: TRBD2

cdr3_aa: CASSEAGQGAGYTF
cdr3_nt: TGTGCCAGCAGTGAAGCTGGACAGGGGGCCGGCTACACCTTC
clone_size: .
j_call: TRBJ1-2
v_call: TRBV6-1
d_call: TRBD1